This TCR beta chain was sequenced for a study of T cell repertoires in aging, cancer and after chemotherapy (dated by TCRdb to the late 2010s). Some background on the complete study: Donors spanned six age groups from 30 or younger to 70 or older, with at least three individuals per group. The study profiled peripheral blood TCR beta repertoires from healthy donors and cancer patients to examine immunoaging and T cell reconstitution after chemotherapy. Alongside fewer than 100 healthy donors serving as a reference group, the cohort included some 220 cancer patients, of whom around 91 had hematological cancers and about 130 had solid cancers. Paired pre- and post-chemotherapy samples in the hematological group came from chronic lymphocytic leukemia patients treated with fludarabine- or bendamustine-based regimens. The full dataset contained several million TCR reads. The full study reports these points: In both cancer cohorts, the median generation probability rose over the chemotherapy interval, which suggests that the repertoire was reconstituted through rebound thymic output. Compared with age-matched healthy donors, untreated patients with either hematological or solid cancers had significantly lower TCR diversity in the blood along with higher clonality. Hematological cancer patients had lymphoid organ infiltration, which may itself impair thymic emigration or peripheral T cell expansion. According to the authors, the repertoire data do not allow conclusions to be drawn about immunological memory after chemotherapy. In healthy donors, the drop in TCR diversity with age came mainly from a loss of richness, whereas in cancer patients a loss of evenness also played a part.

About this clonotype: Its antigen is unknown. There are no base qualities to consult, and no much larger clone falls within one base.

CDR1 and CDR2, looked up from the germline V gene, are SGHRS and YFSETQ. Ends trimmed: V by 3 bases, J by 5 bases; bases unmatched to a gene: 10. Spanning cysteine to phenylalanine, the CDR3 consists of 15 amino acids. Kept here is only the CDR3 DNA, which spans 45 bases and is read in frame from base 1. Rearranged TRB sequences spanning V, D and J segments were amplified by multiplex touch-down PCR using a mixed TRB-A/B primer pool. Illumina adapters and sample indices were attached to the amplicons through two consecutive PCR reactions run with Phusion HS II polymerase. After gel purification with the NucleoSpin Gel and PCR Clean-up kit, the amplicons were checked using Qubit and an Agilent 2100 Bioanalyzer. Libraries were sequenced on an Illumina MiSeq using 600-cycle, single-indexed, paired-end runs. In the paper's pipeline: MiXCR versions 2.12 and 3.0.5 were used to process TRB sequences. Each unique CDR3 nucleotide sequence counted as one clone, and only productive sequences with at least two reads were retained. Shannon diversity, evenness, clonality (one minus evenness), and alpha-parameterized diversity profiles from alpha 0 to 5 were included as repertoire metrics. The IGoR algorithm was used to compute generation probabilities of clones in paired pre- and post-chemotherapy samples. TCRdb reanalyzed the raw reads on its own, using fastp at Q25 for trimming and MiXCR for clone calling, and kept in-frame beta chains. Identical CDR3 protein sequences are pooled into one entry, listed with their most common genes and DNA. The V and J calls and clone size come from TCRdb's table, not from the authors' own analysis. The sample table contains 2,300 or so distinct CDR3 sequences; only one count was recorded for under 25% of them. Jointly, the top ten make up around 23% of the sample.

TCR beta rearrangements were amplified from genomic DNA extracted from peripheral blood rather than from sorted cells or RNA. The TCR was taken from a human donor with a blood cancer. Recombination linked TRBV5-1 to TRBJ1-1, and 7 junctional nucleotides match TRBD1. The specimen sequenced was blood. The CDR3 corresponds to CASSYDREGETEAFF. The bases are TGCGCCAGCAGCTATGACAGGGAGGGGGAAACTGAAGCTTTCTTT.